The source of this TCR beta chain is a study of regulatory T cells in long-lasting Graves disease. Study outcomes and limitations: There was favoring of TRBV28, TRBJ1-2 and TRBJ2-5 in persistent disease.

HTBI primers from iRepertoire and Arm-PCR of CDR3 regions yielded the TCR beta libraries. TCRdb reanalysed the multiplex PCR reads using MiXCR and keeps one entry per CDR3 protein. The table lists about 470,000 distinct CDR3 sequences, about a fifth of them singletons. At least ten counts were recorded for this clonotype. Its antigen is unknown. The time point here: persistent/refractory GD, antithyroid drugs over 5 years with positive TRAb. Extracted PBMC RNA gave rise to the TCR library. The CDR3 contains 14 residues. Trimming shortened V by 6 bases and J by 2 bases, and 14 bases separated the two germline ends. CDR1 and CDR2 from the germline V gene are MDHEN and SYDVKM.

Sequencing was performed on peripheral blood mononuclear cells (PBMCs), taken when the disease was refractory, from a patient treated with antithyroid drugs. The TCR originated in a female donor with Graves disease. The V call is TRBV28, the J call TRBJ2-7; tentatively, D is TRBD1 (6 bases). CDR3 nucleotide sequence: TGTGCCAGCAGGTTGTTACAGGGTCCCTACGAGCAGTACTTC. This sequence encodes CASRLLQGPYEQYF. The whole variable domain, remainder taken from reference TRBV28 and TRBJ2-7, is DVKVTQSSRYLVKRTGEKVFLECVQDMDHENMFWYRQDPGLGLRLIYFSYDVKMKEKGDIPEGYSVSREKKERFSLILESASTNQTSMYLCASRLLQGPYEQYFGPGTRLTVT.